This TCR beta chain was captured by sequencing in a study of T-cell memory formation after mild COVID-19. Study-level points and caveats: Clones that contracted clustered mainly in CM and EM if CD4+ and in EMRA if CD8+. Pre-infection memory held some responding clones, suggesting pre-existing cross-reactive T cells responded.

From 5'RACE with constant-segment primers came TCR alpha and TCR beta cDNA libraries that carried sample barcodes and UMIs. TCRdb independently ran MiXCR on the 5' RACE reads; one entry per CDR3 protein. The data show around 250,000 distinct CDR3 sequences, under 20% seen once. CDR1 and CDR2 (germline): SGHRS, YFSETQ. The CDR3 has 18 residues. Trimming removed 4 bases from V and 7 bases from J, with 26 bases in between. In its sample, this clonotype was seen a few times. Its specificity is not known. This receptor was obtained from a man aged 18 to 35 who had mild COVID-19 (a few samples of this study predate the infection). Cell type and time point are not known. Sequenced input: PBMCs or a T cell subset sorted from them (not recorded which). V gene TRBV5-1 combines with J gene TRBJ1-4, with TRBD1 as a possible D gene (5 bases). The CDR3, as DNA: TGCGCCAGCAGCCCGATGGCGGGGGAAGATGGGTTAGGTGAAAAACTGTTTTTT. Protein product: CASSPMAGEDGLGEKLFF.